Here is one T cell receptor (beta chain) with its context. Its antigen is undetermined. This CDR3 has 16 residues. V was cut by 4 bases and J by 0 bases, with 13 bases left in between. Per germline, CDR1 LNHDA and CDR2 SQIVND (reference sequence). This sample stems from a study of OX40 agonist ivuxolimab in advanced cancers. For the study at large: The patients received agonistic anti-OX40 (CD134) antibody ivuxolimab.

Some clones are missing from TCRdb's copy, which holds only in-frame ones; the method was immunoSEQ multiplex PCR. The repertoire holds just over 90,000 clones, with around nine tenths as singletons. Study findings and constraints: Expanded peripheral T-cell antigen specificity went undetermined. Both blood CD4+ and CD8+ T cells showed clonal growth by week 6 at 0.1 to 3.0 mg/kg.

The input for sequencing was CD4+ or CD8+ T cells sorted from blood, taken in a trial of the OX40 agonist ivuxolimab. The chain carries TRBV19 and TRBJ2-1; no firm D call. The TCR comes from an adult with an advanced solid tumor such as melanoma, head and neck, liver or kidney cancer. The CDR3 spells CASSKFGGSSYNEQFF. The CDR3 coding sequence is TGTGCCAGTAGTAAATTCGGCGGAAGCTCCTACAATGAGCAGTTCTTC.